This TCR beta chain was obtained from a study of control samples from healthy donors and cancer patients. The data were produced by immunoSEQ multiplex PCR, yet TCRdb's version contains in-frame clones alone and is incomplete. The table lists approximately 210,000 clones, around 90% of them singletons, with over 1.5% in the top ten. In its sample, this clone was seen once. With 0 bases removed from V and 5 bases from J, the gap between germline ends came to 8 bases. The CDR3 contains 15 residues. Germline CDR1 SGHTA, CDR2 FQGTGA. The sequence came from a man aged 25 to 40 in good health. The sample was blood. This chain joins TRBV7-3 and TRBJ1-6; TRBD1 might be the D (6 bases). The CDR3 protein is CASSLTGQNNSPLHF. The CDR3 DNA reads as TGTGCCAGCAGCTTAACTGGACAGAATAATTCACCCCTCCACTTT.